One sample yielded the 8 T cell receptor beta chains listed below, sequenced in a study of T cells after yellow fever vaccination. TCRdb fed the 5' RACE reads into MiXCR, producing one record per CDR3 protein. In the table there are about 320,000 distinct CDR3 sequences, about 10% of which are singletons. Sequenced here: CD4+ T cells sorted from PBMCs, sampled 45 days after the yellow fever booster vaccination. The receptors were sampled from a man in his late teens or twenties who received the YFV17D yellow fever vaccine.

This clonotype was seen a few times. The rearrangement uses TRBV7-9 and TRBJ1-2; no definite D call. Germline V CDR1 and CDR2: SEHNR, FQNEAQ (reference sequence). The CDR3 is 14 amino acids. Trimming took 1 base from V and 2 from J, leaving 8 bases between them. The CDR3 loop reads CASSLGQMNYGYTF. CDR3 nucleotide sequence: TGTGCCAGCAGCTTAGGCCAGATGAACTATGGCTACACCTTC.

The rearrangement uses TRBV6-5 and TRBJ2-7, with 9 bases matching TRBD1. Germline-derived CDR1 and CDR2 are MNHEY and SVGAGI. The CDR3 spans 16 residues. V was clipped by 5 bases and J by 5 bases; unmatched bases: 13. The CDR3 sequence: CASSPRLRDREDEQYV. The CDR3 nucleotides read TGTGCCAGCAGTCCAAGGCTCCGGGACAGGGAGGACGAGCAGTACGTC.

V is TRBV9 and J is TRBJ1-3; 7 nucleotides align to TRBD1. Trimming at V came to 4 bases and at J to 8 bases, leaving 15 bases not matched to a gene. Germline V gene sequence: CDR1 SGDLS, CDR2 YYNGEE. The CDR3 has 16 residues. CDR3 in amino acids: CASSQDNRGWFDTIYF. CDR3 sequence (DNA): TGTGCCAGCAGCCAAGACAACAGGGGTTGGTTTGACACCATATATTTT.

This clonotype was observed many times. The V call is TRBV20-1, the J call TRBJ1-5, with 7 positions matching TRBD1. The CDR3 runs 12 residues. Trimming cost V 5 bases and J 6 bases; bases outside gene matches: 4. Germline loops: CDR1 DFQATT, CDR2 SNEGSKA (reference sequence). The CDR3 DNA follows: TGCAGTGCTGGAGGGGGCTCTCAGCCCCAGCATTTT. Protein: CSAGGGSQPQHF.

This chain connects TRBV10-3 to TRBJ1-2, with 12 bases lining up with TRBD1. The ends lost 6 bases at V and 8 bases at J; junction bases unmatched: 7. From germline, CDR1 is ENHRY and CDR2 SYGVKD. The CDR3 extends over 14 amino acids. In nucleotides, the CDR3 is TGTGCCATCAGGGGACAGGGGGCTGAGCCGGGCTACACCTTC. Amino acid sequence: CAIRGQGAEPGYTF.

The rearrangement links TRBV6-1 to TRBJ1-1; D is uncertain. CDR3 length: 13 residues. The germline gives CDR1 MNHNS, CDR2 SASEGT. V dropped 4 bases and J dropped 4 bases, with 10 bases sitting between them. The DNA for the CDR3 is TGTGCCAGCAGTGCCGTGGGAGCCACTGAAGCTTTCTTT. Translated: CASSAVGATEAFF.

This sequence joins TRBV6-5 and TRBJ1-6; 7 nucleotides agree with TRBD1. CDR1 is MNHEY and CDR2 is SVGAGI in the germline V gene. With V trimmed by 6 bases and J by 7 bases, 6 bases remained unmatched. There are 14 residues in the CDR3. The DNA of the CDR3 is TGTGCCAGCAGCCGACAGGGTGGCAATTCACCCCTCCACTTT. This encodes CASSRQGGNSPLHF.

This chain uses TRBV13 with TRBJ2-6; D gene unclear. V gave up 5 bases and J gave up 6 bases, with 11 bases separating them. CDR1 and CDR2 from the germline V gene are PRHDT and FYEKMQ (reference sequence). The CDR3 length is 14 residues. The CDR3 bases are TGTGCCAGCAGCCAGGCAGGCTCGGCCAACGTCCTGACTTTC. The encoded protein is CASSQAGSANVLTF.